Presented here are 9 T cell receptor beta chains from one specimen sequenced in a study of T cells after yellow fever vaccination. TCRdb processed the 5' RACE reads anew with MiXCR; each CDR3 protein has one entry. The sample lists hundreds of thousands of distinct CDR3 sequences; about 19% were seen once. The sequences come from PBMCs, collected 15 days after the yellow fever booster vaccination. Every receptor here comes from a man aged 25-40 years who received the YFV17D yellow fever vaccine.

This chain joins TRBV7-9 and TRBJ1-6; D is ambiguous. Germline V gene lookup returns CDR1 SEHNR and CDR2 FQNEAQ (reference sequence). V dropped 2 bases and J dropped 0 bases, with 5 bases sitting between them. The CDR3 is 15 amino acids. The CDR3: CASSLKGSYNSPLHF. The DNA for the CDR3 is TGTGCCAGCAGCTTAAAAGGCTCCTATAATTCACCCCTCCACTTT.

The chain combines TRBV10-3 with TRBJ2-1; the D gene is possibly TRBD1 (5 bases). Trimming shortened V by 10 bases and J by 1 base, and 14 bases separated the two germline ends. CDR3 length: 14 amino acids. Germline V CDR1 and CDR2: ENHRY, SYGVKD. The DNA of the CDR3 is TGTGCCACGTTGACAGATAGATCCTACAATGAGCAGTTCTTC. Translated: CATLTDRSYNEQFF.

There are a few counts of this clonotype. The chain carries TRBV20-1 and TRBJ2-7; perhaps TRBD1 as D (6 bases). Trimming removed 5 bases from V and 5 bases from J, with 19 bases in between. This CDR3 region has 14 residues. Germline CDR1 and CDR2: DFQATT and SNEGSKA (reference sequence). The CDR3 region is CSAREGAGVHEQYF. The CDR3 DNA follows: TGCAGTGCTCGTGAAGGGGCAGGGGTTCACGAGCAGTACTTC.

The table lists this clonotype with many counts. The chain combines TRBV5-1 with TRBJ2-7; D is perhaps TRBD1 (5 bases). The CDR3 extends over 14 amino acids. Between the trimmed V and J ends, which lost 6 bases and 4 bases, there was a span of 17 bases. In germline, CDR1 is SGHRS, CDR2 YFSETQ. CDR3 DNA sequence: TGCGCCAGCACCCCTGGGGTGGGGCTGTACGAGCAGTACTTC. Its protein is CASTPGVGLYEQYF.

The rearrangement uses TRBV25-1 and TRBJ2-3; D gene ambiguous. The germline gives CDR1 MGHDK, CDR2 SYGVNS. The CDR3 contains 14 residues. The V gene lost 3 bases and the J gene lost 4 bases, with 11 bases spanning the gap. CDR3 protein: CASSENRVADTQYF. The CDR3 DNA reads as TGTGCCAGCAGTGAGAATAGGGTAGCAGATACGCAGTATTTT.

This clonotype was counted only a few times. The CDR3 reads CASSENRAFFEQYF. CDR3 DNA sequence: TGCGCCAGCAGCGAAAACAGGGCCTTCTTCGAGCAGTACTTC. The chain recombines TRBV5-1 with TRBJ2-7; the D gene is possibly TRBD1 (6 bases). V lost 4 bases and J lost 6, with 17 bases in between. Germline-derived CDR1 and CDR2 are SGHRS and YFSETQ. The CDR3 loop spans 14 amino acids.

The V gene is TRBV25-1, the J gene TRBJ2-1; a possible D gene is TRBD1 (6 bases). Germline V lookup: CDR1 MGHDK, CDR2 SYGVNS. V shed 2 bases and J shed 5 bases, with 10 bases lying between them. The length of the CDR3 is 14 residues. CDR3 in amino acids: CASSEVAGDNEQFF. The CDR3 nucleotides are TGTGCCAGCAGTGAAGTGGCAGGGGACAATGAGCAGTTCTTC.

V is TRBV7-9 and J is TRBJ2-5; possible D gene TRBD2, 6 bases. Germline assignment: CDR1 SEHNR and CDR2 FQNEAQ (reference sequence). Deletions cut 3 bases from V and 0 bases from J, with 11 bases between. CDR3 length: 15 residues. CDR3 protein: CASSFSGTHQETQYF. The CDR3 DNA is TGTGCCAGCAGCTTCTCCGGGACTCACCAAGAGACCCAGTACTTC.

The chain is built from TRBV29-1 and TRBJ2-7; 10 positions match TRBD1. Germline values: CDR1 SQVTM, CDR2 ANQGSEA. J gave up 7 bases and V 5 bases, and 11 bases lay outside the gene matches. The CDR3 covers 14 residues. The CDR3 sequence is CSVRFLGTGVEQYF. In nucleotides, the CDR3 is TGCAGCGTTCGTTTTTTGGGGACAGGGGTTGAGCAGTACTTC.